This record covers a single TCR beta chain. The ends lost 2 bases at V and 0 bases at J; junction bases unmatched: 3. This CDR3 has 16 residues. Germline-derived CDR1 and CDR2 are SGHTA and FQGNSA. The sample is drawn from a study of cytomegalovirus exposure and HLA in healthy donors. Profiled with immunoSEQ multiplex PCR; TCRdb holds only in-frame clones, not every one. The top ten clones hold 2.8% of a sample with roughly 170,000 clones, about four fifths of them seen once. This TCR derives from a woman aged 18 to 35 in good health and CMV-seropositive. Sequenced: PBMCs. The chain couples TRBV7-2 to TRBJ1-3, with TRBD1 identical over 8 bases. CDR3: CASSLLGQDSGNTIYF. In nucleotides, the CDR3 is TGTGCCAGCAGCTTATTGGGACAGGACTCTGGAAACACCATATATTTT.